These T cell receptor beta chains were read from a single sample in a study of breast tumors, draining lymph nodes, adjacent tissues. From the multiplex PCR reads, TCRdb called clonotypes with MiXCR, one entry per CDR3 protein. Of around 230,000 distinct CDR3 sequences in the sample, less than 40% were seen once. The sequenced material came from axillary lymph node tissue. The receptors originated from a female donor with breast cancer. Some clones in this sample may be carry-over from other donors' samples. Each CDR3 is given with its conserved first and last residue. Each record gives: J gene, D gene, clone size, V gene, CDR3 protein, CDR3 DNA. D genes are given only for firm matches. Rows may omit the clone size; those that give it use once, few, many or a size class.

TRBJ2-1	-	-	TRBV7-6	CASSLRPSESNEQLF	TGTGCCAGCAGTTTAAGGCCCAGCGAGAGCAATGAGCAGCTCTTC
TRBJ1-6	-	many	TRBV2	CASRRQRSSYNSPLHF	TGTGCCAGCAGGAGACAGAGGAGCTCCTATAATTCACCCCTCCACTTT
TRBJ2-6	TRBD2	-	TRBV12-3/TRBV12-4	CASSYFSGGTEAF	TGTGCCAGCAGTTATTTCTCGGGAGGGACTGAAGCTTTC
TRBJ2-3	TRBD2	-	TRBV6-2/TRBV6-3	CASSYSRPEREGRITDTQYF	TGTGCCAGCAGTTACTCGAGGCCTGAGCGGGAGGGCAGAATCACAGATACGCAGTATTTT
TRBJ1-5	-	-	TRBV15	CATSKTGNRNQPQHF	TGTGCCACCAGCAAAACAGGGAACAGGAACCAGCCCCAGCATTTT
TRBJ1-2	-	many	TRBV6-2/TRBV6-3	CASSFLNYGYTF	TGTGCCAGCAGTTTCCTCAACTATGGCTACACCTTC
TRBJ1-2	-	-	TRBV6-6	CASRVTPGKGSTMNYGYTF	TGTGCCAGCAGAGTTACGCCAGGCAAGGGCTCAACTATGAACTATGGCTACACCTTC
TRBJ2-5	-	many	TRBV29-1	CSVEMGMGRETQYF	TGCAGCGTTGAGATGGGCATGGGGCGTGAGACCCAGTACTTC
TRBJ1-2	TRBD1	many	TRBV7-6	CASSSTLRTGNGYTF	TGTGCCAGCAGCTCCACCCTCCGGACAGGGAACGGCTACACCTTC
TRBJ1-1	-	many	TRBV7-9	CASSFVGNTEAFF	TGTGCCAGCAGCTTTGTGGGAAACACTGAAGCTTTCTTT